These T cell receptor beta chains were read from a single sample in a study of blood T cell repertoires in COVID-19. Here immunoSEQ multiplex PCR was the method, and the copy in TCRdb shows in-frame clones only, minus some. The profile shows fewer than 8,000 clones, roughly nine tenths of them singletons. Sequencing input: peripheral blood. Every receptor here comes from a man aged 65-85 years with active COVID-19. Both conserved end residues are part of each CDR3. D genes are given only for firm matches. The size field is filled for only some rows; it gives once, few, many or a size class.

CASSPTGGTNTEAFF	TGTGCCAGCAGCCCAACAGGGGGCACGAACACTGAAGCTTTCTTT	few	TRBV9	TRBD1	TRBJ1-1
CAWSVLRQDGYTF	TGTGCCTGGAGTGTTCTCAGACAGGATGGCTACACCTTC	NA	TRBV30	NA	TRBJ1-2
CASSLEGVETQYF	TGTGCCAGCAGCTTGGAAGGGGTCGAGACCCAGTACTTC	NA	TRBV5-4	NA	TRBJ2-5
CASSLGRQNNEKLFF	TGTGCCAGCAGCTTGGGGAGGCAGAATAATGAAAAACTGTTTTTT	NA	TRBV5-4	NA	TRBJ1-4
CASSIGSGGEGQPQHF	TGTGCCAGTAGTATAGGGTCCGGTGGGGAGGGCCAGCCCCAGCATTTT	NA	TRBV19	NA	TRBJ1-5
CASRRDRGDYGYTF	TGTGCCAGCAGGAGAGACAGGGGCGACTATGGCTACACCTTC	NA	TRBV6-5	TRBD1	TRBJ1-2
CASSLVEVRETQYF	TGTGCCAGCAGCTTGGTTGAGGTTCGGGAGACCCAGTACTTC	once	TRBV5-4	NA	TRBJ2-5
CASSRTGELFF	TGTGCCAGCAGCCGCACCGGGGAGCTGTTTTTT	few	TRBV7-9	NA	TRBJ2-2
CASSQARGYNSPLHF	TGTGCCAGCAGCCAAGCGAGGGGGTATAATTCACCCCTCCACTTT	NA	TRBV3-1/TRBV3-2	NA	TRBJ1-6
CATSRVAGRLDNYGYTF	TGTGCCACCAGCAGGGTGGCAGGAAGATTAGATAACTATGGCTACACCTTC	NA	TRBV15	NA	TRBJ1-2
CASSLWDRGSDTQYF	TGTGCCAGCAGCTTGTGGGACAGGGGCTCAGATACGCAGTATTTT	NA	TRBV6-2/TRBV6-3	TRBD1	TRBJ2-3
CASSLWGQRTTNEKLFF	TGTGCCAGCAGCCTCTGGGGACAGCGAACAACTAATGAAAAACTGTTTTTT	NA	TRBV7-9	TRBD1	TRBJ1-4
CASSFAGAVGEAFF	TGTGCCAGCAGCTTTGCAGGGGCAGTAGGTGAAGCTTTCTTT	NA	TRBV7-6	NA	TRBJ1-1
CASSPSRGAELETQYF	TGTGCCAGCAGCCCCTCGCGGGGGGCAGAGTTGGAGACCCAGTACTTC	NA	TRBV5-6	TRBD2	TRBJ2-5
CASSDRLYEKLFF	TGTGCCAGCAGTGACCGACTTTATGAAAAACTGTTTTTT	NA	TRBV6-2/TRBV6-3	NA	TRBJ1-4
CASSGVGSGQPQHF	TGTGCCAGCAGCGGGGTGGGCTCGGGGCAGCCCCAGCATTTT	NA	TRBV6-5	NA	TRBJ1-5
CASSDPPGSGYTF	TGTGCCAGCAGTGATCCACCAGGGTCCGGCTACACCTTC	NA	TRBV2	NA	TRBJ1-2
CASSTDPGTEAFF	TGTGCCAGCAGCACCGATCCGGGCACTGAAGCTTTCTTT	few	TRBV3-1/TRBV3-2	NA	TRBJ1-1
CASRQGVYTDTQYF	TGTGCCAGTAGACAGGGGGTTTATACAGATACGCAGTATTTT	NA	TRBV19	TRBD1	TRBJ2-3
CATMTGGNPGNTIYF	TGTGCCACTATGACAGGGGGAAACCCTGGAAACACCATATATTTT	NA	TRBV6-5	TRBD1	TRBJ1-3
CASSPSGGKDYGYTF	TGTGCCAGCAGCCCGTCGGGGGGCAAGGACTATGGCTACACCTTC	NA	TRBV7-3	NA	TRBJ1-2
CASSSAGTSGVYNEQFF	TGTGCCAGCAGCTCGGCCGGGACTAGCGGGGTATACAATGAGCAGTTCTTC	NA	TRBV7-9	TRBD2	TRBJ2-1
CASSISTGQEQFF	TGTGCCAGCAGCATATCGACAGGGCAAGAGCAGTTCTTC	NA	TRBV7-9	TRBD1	TRBJ2-1
CASSPREGPEQYF	TGTGCCAGCAGCCCCCGGGAAGGCCCCGAGCAGTACTTC	NA	TRBV7-8	NA	TRBJ2-7
CASSSSSEGGNYNEQFF	TGTGCCAGCAGCTCTTCTTCCGAAGGGGGCAACTACAATGAGCAGTTCTTC	NA	TRBV11-2	TRBD1	TRBJ2-1
CASSYEQGNLAYEQYF	TGTGCCAGCAGTTACGAACAGGGGAATCTCGCCTACGAGCAGTACTTC	NA	TRBV7-6	TRBD1	TRBJ2-7
CAWSPNYRQGSGTEAFF	TGTGCCTGGAGTCCAAACTACCGACAGGGTTCGGGGACTGAAGCTTTCTTT	NA	TRBV30	TRBD1	TRBJ1-1
CASSPQTGEQYF	TGTGCCAGCAGCCCCCAGACAGGCGAGCAGTACTTC	NA	TRBV7-9	NA	TRBJ2-7
CASSRLWGGPYNEQFF	TGTGCCAGCAGCCGTTTGTGGGGGGGCCCTTACAATGAGCAGTTCTTC	once	TRBV7-2	NA	TRBJ2-1
CASSSGGGSADTQYF	TGTGCCAGCAGCTCCGGGGGGGGCAGCGCAGATACGCAGTATTTT	NA	TRBV9	TRBD2	TRBJ2-3
CASSELGQMQETQYF	TGTGCCAGCAGTGAACTGGGGCAAATGCAAGAGACCCAGTACTTC	NA	TRBV6-1	NA	TRBJ2-5
CASSIQGSDIQYF	TGTGCCAGCAGTATACAGGGGTCGGACATTCAGTACTTC	once	TRBV28	TRBD1	TRBJ2-4
CASSLGTGRGYTF	TGTGCCAGCAGCTTAGGGACAGGCAGGGGCTACACCTTC	NA	TRBV7-9	TRBD1	TRBJ1-2
CASGPQGRMGYGYTF	TGCGCCAGCGGACCACAGGGCAGAATGGGCTATGGCTACACCTTC	NA	TRBV4-1	NA	TRBJ1-2
CASSVAGGTRPDTQYF	TGTGCCAGCAGCGTAGCGGGGGGGACTAGGCCAGATACGCAGTATTTT	NA	TRBV9	TRBD2	TRBJ2-3
CASSLVRGARNIQYF	TGTGCCAGCAGCTTAGTTCGGGGGGCGAGGAACATTCAGTACTTC	NA	TRBV7-9	NA	TRBJ2-4
CASSPGTGLGSPLHF	TGTGCCAGCAGCCCCGGGACAGGGCTAGGGTCACCCCTCCACTTT	NA	TRBV7-2	TRBD1	TRBJ1-6
CASTRSGGQGTNTEAFF	TGTGCCAGCACCCGCTCTGGCGGCCAAGGTACGAACACTGAAGCTTTCTTT	NA	TRBV27	NA	TRBJ1-1
CASSGDRGSTGELFF	TGTGCCAGCAGCGGAGACAGGGGAAGCACCGGGGAGCTGTTTTTT	NA	TRBV2	TRBD1	TRBJ2-2
CASSQGTGAYEQYF	TGTGCCAGCAGCCAAGGGACAGGGGCCTACGAGCAGTACTTC	NA	TRBV3-1/TRBV3-2	TRBD1	TRBJ2-7
CATSRDSASPETQYF	TGTGCCACCAGCAGAGATTCGGCTAGTCCAGAGACCCAGTACTTC	NA	TRBV15	NA	TRBJ2-5
CASSHTTGNTEAFF	TGTGCCAGCAGCCACACTACAGGGAACACTGAAGCTTTCTTT	NA	TRBV3-1/TRBV3-2	NA	TRBJ1-1
CASSPAGGRYEQYF	TGCGCCAGCTCCCCGGCGGGGGGTCGCTACGAGCAGTACTTC	NA	TRBV5-1	TRBD2	TRBJ2-7
CAIGKTDSYEQYF	TGTGCCATCGGAAAGACAGACTCCTACGAGCAGTACTTC	NA	TRBV10-3	NA	TRBJ2-7
CSVASGTGNTGELFF	TGCAGCGTGGCCTCCGGGACAGGGAACACCGGGGAGCTGTTTTTT	NA	TRBV29-1	TRBD1	TRBJ2-2
CASSSPATGGLNTEAFF	TGTGCCAGCAGCTCCCCCGCGACAGGGGGCCTTAACACTGAAGCTTTCTTT	NA	TRBV7-9	TRBD1	TRBJ1-1
CASSEGASGANVLTF	TGTGCCAGCAGTGAAGGGGCTTCTGGGGCCAACGTCCTGACTTTC	NA	TRBV6-1	NA	TRBJ2-6